Described below is a single T cell receptor beta chain sequence and its context. This sample was included in a study of cytomegalovirus exposure and HLA in healthy donors. V lost 3 bases, J lost 7 bases, and 12 bases lay in between. Per germline, CDR1 GTSNPN and CDR2 SVGIG (reference sequence). The CDR3 consists of 13 residues. The study ran its PCR with 60 Vbeta and 13 Jbeta primers. Sequenced by immunoSEQ multiplex PCR; TCRdb stores in-frame clones only, minus some. Of over 110,000 clones listed, over 75% are singletons. The chain employs TRBV30 and TRBJ2-2, with a weak D call TRBD1 (5 bases). The TCR was taken from a male donor in good health and CMV-seronegative. Material: PBMCs. Here the CDR3 reads CAWSADGHGELFF. The CDR3 DNA reads TGTGCCTGGAGCGCAGATGGACACGGGGAGCTGTTTTTT.